The clone carrying this T cell receptor (beta chain) was seen a few times. The antigen is not known. This specimen belongs to a study of T-cell memory formation after mild COVID-19. CDR3 length: 15 residues. With 2 bases removed from V and 2 bases from J, the gap between germline ends came to 10 bases. In germline, CDR1 is MGHRA, CDR2 YSYEKL. Study-level results: Pre-infection memory harbored some responding clones, suggesting cross-reactive memory joined. Contracting clones, day 15 to 85, had balanced CD4/CD8, and later expanders favored CD4+. There was no confirmation that second-wave clones peaking on day 37 were SARS-CoV-2 specific. Chiefly within CM and EM were the contracting CD4+ clones; CD8+ ones were within EMRA.

TCRdb independently ran MiXCR on the 5' RACE reads; one entry per CDR3 protein. The sample has 500,000 to 650,000 distinct CDR3 sequences, about 20% seen once. The chain is built from TRBV4-1 and TRBJ1-3; D possibly corresponds to TRBD1 (5 bases). The TCR originated in an adult woman who had mild COVID-19 (a few samples of this study predate the infection). Cell type and time point are not known. Sequenced sample: PBMCs or a T cell subset sorted from them (not recorded which). CDR3 region: CASSQPGRTGNTIYF. CDR3 DNA sequence: TGCGCCAGCAGCCAACCAGGGAGAACTGGAAACACCATATATTTT.